This passage covers 27 T cell receptor beta chains from one sample sequenced in a study of T cells in Graves' hyperthyroidism and ophthalmopathy (dated by TCRdb to about 2019). Library preparation used multiplex PCR. For sequencing, an Illumina HiSeq 2000 was employed. The TCR beta CDR3 regions were amplified from the RNA transcripts. A first-round RT-PCR of the TCR CDR3 used the HTBI primer set with the Qiagen OneStep RT-PCR kit. TCRdb trimmed the raw reads at Q25, called clones with MiXCR and kept productive beta chains. Every CDR3 protein is listed once, alongside the most common genes and DNA of its rows. This sample lists more than 45,000 distinct CDR3 sequences; about 50% were detected once. The ten largest account for around an eighth of the sample. The sample was blood. The receptor source for this set is a woman under 40 with Graves' ophthalmopathy.

This clonotype was seen ten or more times. The chain uses TRBV2 and TRBJ2-2; D remains unclear. Trimming took off 4 bases at V and 1 base at J, with 7 bases between the two ends. Germline V gives CDR1 SNHLY, CDR2 FYNNEI. There are 14 residues in the CDR3. Here the CDR3 DNA reads TGTGCCAGCAGTGTGTACGTGAACACCGGGGAGCTGTTTTTT. Its translation is CASSVYVNTGELFF.

As concerns this clonotype: Because the CDR3 is missing its conserved closing phenylalanine or tryptophan, this is likely a read error. The CDR3 reads CSARDSGDQPQHS. The CDR3 region has the DNA TGCAGTGCTAGAGATTCAGGGGATCAGCCCCAGCATTCT. The rearrangement links TRBV20-1 to TRBJ1-5, with a possible D match to TRBD1 (6 bases). The CDR3 spans 13 residues. In germline, CDR1 is DFQATT, CDR2 SNEGSKA (reference sequence). The V and J ends lost 0 bases and 5 bases respectively, with 8 bases between them.

The V and J genes are TRBV5-1 and TRBJ2-2; no clear D. The CDR3 contains 14 residues. V dropped 7 bases and J dropped 2 bases, with 12 bases sitting between them. Germline-derived CDR1 and CDR2 are SGHRS and YFSETQ. The CDR3 DNA sequence: TGCGCCAGCCGCATGCGAACCAACACCGGGGAGCTGTTTTTT. Translated: CASRMRTNTGELFF.

This chain connects TRBV6-1 to TRBJ1-2; no clear D gene. The V gene's germline CDR1 is MNHNS and CDR2 SASEGT. The CDR3 consists of 13 residues. V lost 2 bases to trimming and J lost 12 bases, with 16 bases between them. Here the CDR3 reads CASSEQPDSGNTF. CDR3 in DNA: TGTGCCAGCAGTGAACAACCTGACTCTGGAAACACCTTC.

This clonotype was seen many times. This chain links TRBV20-1 with TRBJ2-1; 12 bases are shared with TRBD2. CDR3 size: 17 residues. Looked up from germline, CDR1 is DFQATT and CDR2 is SNEGSKA (reference sequence). The V and J ends lost 4 bases and 7 bases, in that order; junction bases with no gene match: 14. Written as DNA, the CDR3 is TGCAGTGCTACGGATAGTGGTCTAGCGGGAGGGTCGAATGAGCAGTTCTTC. Translated: CSATDSGLAGGSNEQFF.

Worth noting for this clonotype: The junction departs from the called germline gene at one end, perhaps through a read error. J is TRBJ1-5 and V is TRBV19, with TRBD1 identical over 7 bases. The CDR3 contains 14 residues. Germline-derived CDR1 and CDR2 are LNHDA and SQIVND (reference sequence). CDR3 loop: CASSIEGANQPQRF. The CDR3 nucleotides read TGTGCCAGTAGTATCGAGGGGGCCAATCAGCCTCAGCGTTTT.

This clonotype showed up many times. DNA for the CDR3: TGTGCCAGCAGCCAAGTTTTGGGACCTCCTTACAATGAGCAGTTCTTC. This encodes CASSQVLGPPYNEQFF. The chain joins TRBV4-2 to TRBJ2-1; perhaps D is TRBD1 or TRBD2 (5 bases each). Germline V gene lookup returns CDR1 LGHNA and CDR2 YNFKEQ. V was trimmed by 1 base and J by 4 bases, leaving 14 bases between them. The CDR3 spans 16 residues.

The V call is TRBV6-1, the J call TRBJ2-7; 9 bases are shared with TRBD1. V lost 6 bases, J lost 5 bases, and 11 bases stayed unmatched. The CDR3 totals 15 residues. Germline V gives CDR1 MNHNS, CDR2 SASEGT. CDR3 DNA: TGTGCCAGCAGCCCATCACAGGGGGCTGCGAACGAGCAGTACTTC. Translation gives CASSPSQGAANEQYF.

Comment on this clonotype: Germline is not matched at one junction end, which may reflect a read error. This chain joins TRBV7-7 and TRBJ2-5; 8 bases align to TRBD2. The CDR3 contains 12 residues. Germline V gives CDR1 SSHAT, CDR2 FNYEAQ (reference sequence). The CDR3 nucleotides read TGTGCTAGCAGCCCACGGGGGGGGACCCAGTACTTC. It translates to CASSPRGGTQYF.

Ten or more counts support this clonotype. The chain joins TRBV18 to TRBJ1-6; D is undetermined. Trimming took off 3 bases at V and 9 bases at J, with 15 bases between the two ends. Germline CDR1 KGHSH, CDR2 LQKENI. The CDR3 totals 15 residues. This chain's CDR3 is CASSPSWADGSPLHF. The CDR3 nucleotides read TGTGCCAGCTCACCGAGCTGGGCGGACGGTTCACCCCTCCACTTT.

This clonotype was counted many times. The rearrangement joins TRBV5-1 to TRBJ2-7, with 7 bases fitting TRBD1. The trim removed 3 bases at V and 3 bases at J, leaving 9 bases unmatched. Germline-derived CDR1 and CDR2 are SGHRS and YFSETQ. The length of the CDR3 is 15 residues. Here the CDR3 DNA reads TGCGCCAGCAGCTCGCTCCAGGGACAGAACTACGAGCAGTACTTC. It encodes CASSSLQGQNYEQYF.

In this sample, this clonotype turned up many times. The chain is built from TRBV5-4 and TRBJ2-1; D is perhaps TRBD2 (6 bases). The V and J ends lost 6 bases and 8 bases respectively, with 18 bases between them. The CDR3 sequence is 14 residues long. Germline V CDR1 and CDR2: SGHNT, YYREEE (reference sequence). CDR3 region: CASTLLADQHEQFF. The DNA of the CDR3 is TGTGCCAGCACCCTGTTAGCGGATCAGCATGAGCAGTTCTTC.

On this clonotype itself: A junction boundary mismatches the germline segment, possibly from a read error. The V and J genes are TRBV5-4 and TRBJ2-1; TRBD2 is a possible D gene (6 bases). Germline V gene sequence: CDR1 SGHNT, CDR2 YYREEE (reference sequence). The length of the CDR3 is 16 residues. The CDR3 nucleotides are TGTACCAGCAGACTCCAGGTTGGAGGGCCCATCAATGAGCAGTTCTTC. Its translation is CTSRLQVGGPINEQFF. The variable domain in full, with the rest retrieved from reference TRBV5-4 and TRBJ2-1, is ETGVTQSPTHLIKTRGQQVTLRCSSQSGHNTVSWYQQALGQGPQFIFQYYREEENGRGNFPPRFSGLQFPNYSSELNVNALELDDSALYLCTSRLQVGGPINEQFFGPGTRLTVL.

The table lists this clonotype with many counts. The chain links TRBV19 to TRBJ2-7, with no clear D. CDR3 length: 13 amino acids. Germline CDR1 is LNHDA and CDR2 is SQIVND (reference sequence). The V and J ends lost 4 bases and 3 bases respectively, with 10 bases between them. The CDR3, as DNA: TGTGCCAGTAGTACTTACCTATTCTACGAGCAGTACTTC. Its translation: CASSTYLFYEQYF.

This clonotype has only one observation. J is TRBJ2-7 and V is TRBV7-2; 9 bases align to TRBD2. This CDR3 is 16 amino acids long. Germline V CDR1 and CDR2: SGHTA, FQGNSA. Trimming took 1 base from V and 3 from J; bases not matched to a gene: 7. The CDR3 DNA reads TGTGCCAGCAGCTTAGAGGGACTAGCAAGTTACTACGAGCAGTACTTC. Its translation is CASSLEGLASYYEQYF.

This clonotype was seen many times. An end of the junction does not agree with germline; a read error may underlie this. The chain recombines TRBV12-3 or TRBV12-4 with TRBJ2-7; tentatively, D is TRBD2 (5 bases). This CDR3 comprises 14 residues. The chain's CDR3 is CASSLEADYYEQCF. The CDR3 DNA reads as TGTGCCAGCAGTTTAGAAGCGGATTACTACGAGCAGTGCTTC.

This clonotype has at least ten counts. J is TRBJ1-2 and V is TRBV2; the D is unclear. The V gene lost 7 bases and the J gene lost 4 bases, with 22 bases spanning the gap. The CDR3 contains 16 residues. The V gene's germline CDR1 is SNHLY and CDR2 FYNNEI. The CDR3, as DNA: TGTGCCAGCATCCCAACGGGCGGCAAAAGCGGCTATGGCTACACCTTC. It is translated as CASIPTGGKSGYGYTF.

The sample holds a few counts of this clonotype. This chain uses TRBV28 with TRBJ2-5, with D uncertain. This CDR3 is built from 14 residues. The V gene's germline CDR1 is MDHEN and CDR2 SYDVKM. The V and J ends lost 2 bases and 4 bases respectively, with 11 bases between them. CDR3 loop: CASSLVIDLETQYF. Written as DNA, the CDR3 is TGTGCCAGCAGTTTAGTCATTGACTTAGAGACCCAGTACTTC.

This clonotype was seen repeatedly, ten times or more. The chain carries TRBV24-1 and TRBJ2-3; 9 bases align to TRBD1. Germline V lookup: CDR1 KGHDR, CDR2 SFDVKD. Germline trimming cut 4 bases from V and 6 bases from J; bases unmatched to any gene: 10. The CDR3 consists of 16 residues. As DNA, the CDR3 is TGTGCCACCAGTGACAGGGGGGGGACAGGGAGGGATACGCAGTATTTT. Protein: CATSDRGGTGRDTQYF.

In its sample, this clonotype was seen many times. The chain combines TRBV20-1 with TRBJ2-3; 10 bases are shared with TRBD2. The V gene's germline CDR1 is DFQATT and CDR2 SNEGSKA (reference sequence). This CDR3 spans 14 amino acids. J lost 7 bases, V lost 3 bases, and 7 bases had no gene match. The CDR3 DNA is TGCAGTGCTAGCCGAGCGGGAGGGCCAAATACGCAGTATTTT. Its protein product is CSASRAGGPNTQYF.

This clonotype was observed at least ten times. The chain joins TRBV28 to TRBJ1-1; unclear D gene. V was cut by 2 bases and J by 5 bases, with 6 bases left in between. CDR1 and CDR2 from the germline V gene are MDHEN and SYDVKM. The CDR3 totals 12 residues. This CDR3 is CASSLGRTEAFF. The CDR3 coding sequence is TGTGCCAGCAGTTTAGGAAGGACTGAAGCTTTCTTT.

This clonotype was observed many times. One end of the junction does not line up with germline, which may come from a read error. The chain recombines TRBV5-1 with TRBJ2-1, with 8 bases lining up with TRBD1. The CDR3 loop spans 15 amino acids. Germline CDR1 and CDR2: SGHRS and YFSETQ. CDR3 loop: CASSLVGQGMSEQSF. CDR3 coding DNA: TGCGCCAGCAGCTTGGTAGGACAGGGCATGAGTGAGCAGTCCTTC.

This chain's CDR3 is CATSRGGRRSSYNEQFF. In nucleotides, the CDR3 is TGTGCCACCAGCAGAGGGGGCCGACGTAGCTCCTACAATGAGCAGTTCTTC. V gene TRBV15 combines with J gene TRBJ2-1; D is perhaps TRBD1 (5 bases). The CDR3 loop spans 17 amino acids. Trimming stripped 1 base from V and 0 bases from J, with 13 bases between. Germline assignment: CDR1 LNHNV and CDR2 YYDKDF (reference sequence).

The chain links TRBV30 to TRBJ2-7; 13 positions match TRBD2. The germline V gene has CDR1 GTSNPN and CDR2 SVGIG (reference sequence). This CDR3 region has 17 residues. Germline trimming cut 2 bases from V and 0 bases from J; bases unmatched to any gene: 7. CDR3 bases: TGTGCCTGGAGTACAGGGACTAGCGGGATTTACTCCTACGAGCAGTACTTC. Translation gives CAWSTGTSGIYSYEQYF. Filled out from reference TRBV30 and TRBJ2-7, the complete variable domain reads SQTIHQWPATLVQPVGSPLSLECTVEGTSNPNLYWYRQAAGRGLQLLFYSVGIGQISSEVPQNLSASRPQDRQFILSSKKLLLSDSGFYLCAWSTGTSGIYSYEQYFGPGTRLTVT.

This clonotype was counted ten times or more. The chain couples TRBV5-4 to TRBJ2-1; weak D call: TRBD2 (5 bases). The CDR3 runs 15 residues. The germline gives CDR1 SGHNT, CDR2 YYREEE (reference sequence). Trimming took off 4 bases at V and 0 bases at J, with 11 bases between the two ends. CDR3 sequence (DNA): TGTGCCAGCAGCCAGGACTCTAGCTCCTACAATGAGCAGTTCTTC. Amino acids: CASSQDSSSYNEQFF.

This clonotype has just one count. The junction differs from germline at one of its ends, possibly a read error. This chain joins TRBV9 and TRBJ2-3; no reliable D call. CDR1 is SGDLS and CDR2 is YYNGEE in the germline V gene. This CDR3 comprises 15 residues. CDR3 sequence: CASSVEAGGTDTQCF. In DNA, the CDR3 is TGTGCCAGCAGCGTAGAAGCCGGCGGCACAGATACGCAGTGTTTT. Supplemented by reference TRBV9 and TRBJ2-3, the full variable domain reads DSGVTQTPKHLITATGQRVTLRCSPRSGDLSVYWYQQSLDQGLQFLIQYYNGEERAKGNILERFSAQQFPDLHSELNLSSLELGDSALYFCASSVEAGGTDTQCFGPGTRLTVL.

Concerning this clonotype: The junction differs from germline at one of its ends, possibly a read error. J is TRBJ2-5 and V is TRBV19, with D possibly TRBD2 on 6 matching bases. Germline CDR1 and CDR2: LNHDA and SQIVND (reference sequence). The CDR3 consists of 13 residues. The CDR3 sequence is CASKGWRGETQCF. CDR3 sequence (DNA): TGTGCCAGTAAGGGCTGGAGGGGCGAGACCCAGTGCTTC.